This TCR beta chain was captured by sequencing in a study of response to subunit inactivated influenza vaccine. V dropped 7 bases and J dropped 3; count of bases not matched to a gene: 11. The CDR3 is 17 residues long. TCRdb re-derived calls from the RT-PCR reads in MiXCR, one entry per CDR3 protein. The repertoire holds hundreds of thousands of distinct CDR3 sequences, with 11% to 15% as singletons. There are a few counts of this clonotype. The sequenced sample was PBMCs from blood, obtained approximately 15 days before vaccination. The rearrangement uses TRBV12-3 or TRBV12-4 and TRBJ2-7; TRBD2 aligns across 14 bases. This receptor was obtained from a man aged 45 to 65 who received an inactivated influenza vaccine. The CDR3 loop is CASTRIPGTSGGYEQYF. The DNA of the CDR3 is TGTGCCAGCACCCGCATCCCTGGGACTAGCGGGGGCTACGAGCAGTACTTC.